A selection of T cell receptor beta chains follows, all from one sample in a study of persistence of HIV-infected CD4 T cells. Their antigens remain unidentified. Profiled with immunoSEQ multiplex PCR; TCRdb holds only in-frame clones, not every one. This sample has under 50,000 clones, with over 80% found just once. Here the sequenced sample was CD4+ T cells sorted from PBMCs after roughly 18-hour stimulation, taken from a patient who received antiretroviral therapy. These TCRs come from an adult woman with HIV who was CMV-seropositive. Each CDR3 is given with its conserved first and last residue. A D gene is named only where the DNA matches it firmly. Clone size, where shown, is once, few, many, or a class for clones that have expanded.

D gene	J gene	clone size	V gene	CDR3 protein	CDR3 DNA
TRBD1	TRBJ1-1	NA	TRBV19	CASSISGGGGTEAFF	TGTGCCAGTAGTATATCAGGGGGAGGCGGCACTGAAGCTTTCTTT
TRBD1	TRBJ1-6	NA	TRBV6-1	CASSDEGGVISPLHF	TGTGCCAGCAGTGACGAAGGGGGCGTCATTTCACCCCTCCACTTT
NA	TRBJ1-1	NA	TRBV27	CASSLSILDTEAFF	TGTGCCAGCAGTTTATCGATTCTGGACACTGAAGCTTTCTTT
NA	TRBJ1-4	few	TRBV2	CASSSDRTVNEKLFF	TGTGCCAGCAGTTCCGACAGGACCGTTAATGAAAAACTGTTTTTT
NA	TRBJ2-1	NA	TRBV28	CASTLSGEYNEQFF	TGTGCCAGCACCCTCTCCGGGGAGTACAATGAGCAGTTCTTC
NA	TRBJ1-1	NA	TRBV2	CASSGDFTEAFF	TGTGCCAGCAGTGGGGACTTCACTGAAGCTTTCTTT
NA	TRBJ2-5	NA	TRBV11-3	CASSSNPLTRAEETQYF	TGTGCCAGCAGCTCAAACCCCCTGACCCGGGCTGAGGAGACCCAGTACTTC
NA	TRBJ1-2	NA	TRBV30	CAWSTVPLNYGYTF	TGTGCCTGGAGTACAGTCCCTCTTAACTATGGCTACACCTTC
TRBD1	TRBJ1-1	NA	TRBV5-4	CASSPRTGGYSSTEAFF	TGTGCCAGCAGCCCGCGGACAGGGGGCTACTCGAGTACTGAAGCTTTCTTT
NA	TRBJ1-1	NA	TRBV24-1	CATSEGLLNTEAFF	TGTGCCACCAGCGAGGGACTGCTGAACACTGAAGCTTTCTTT
NA	TRBJ1-1	NA	TRBV29-1	CSGRKGGRTEAFF	TGCAGCGGGCGAAAGGGAGGGCGGACTGAAGCTTTCTTT
TRBD1	TRBJ2-3	once	TRBV24-1	CATSDHGTVTDTQYF	TGTGCCACCAGTGACCACGGGACAGTCACAGATACGCAGTATTTT
NA	TRBJ1-1	once	TRBV9	CASSVVTGASEAFF	TGTGCCAGCAGCGTAGTTACGGGGGCAAGTGAAGCTTTCTTT
NA	TRBJ1-3	NA	TRBV7-2	CASSLGGSRNTIYF	TGTGCCAGCAGCTTAGGGGGATCTAGAAACACCATATATTTT
NA	TRBJ1-1	NA	TRBV5-4	CASSLGQPRGTEAFF	TGTGCCAGCAGCTTGGGACAGCCCAGGGGCACTGAAGCTTTCTTT
TRBD1	TRBJ1-2	NA	TRBV2	CASSPDRVDGYTF	TGTGCCAGCAGCCCCGACAGGGTTGACGGCTACACCTTC
NA	TRBJ2-3	NA	TRBV5-5	CASSSVSSTDTQYF	TGTGCCAGCAGCTCCGTCTCTAGCACAGATACGCAGTATTTT
TRBD1	TRBJ1-5	NA	TRBV5-6	CASSLRRDRGGNQPQHF	TGTGCCAGCAGCTTGCGCCGGGACAGGGGCGGCAATCAGCCCCAGCATTTT
NA	TRBJ1-5	NA	TRBV12-3/TRBV12-4	CASSLEGGQPQHF	TGTGCCAGCAGTTTAGAGGGAGGACAGCCCCAGCATTTT
NA	TRBJ1-3	NA	TRBV3-1/TRBV3-2	CASGRQGGGNTIYF	TGTGCCAGCGGGAGGCAGGGCGGTGGAAACACCATATATTTT
TRBD2	TRBJ2-1	NA	TRBV10-1	CASSAGLVFNEQFF	TGCGCCAGCAGTGCCGGACTAGTTTTTAATGAGCAGTTCTTC
NA	TRBJ1-1	NA	TRBV30	CASRSGQNTEAFF	TGTGCCTCGAGGTCGGGGCAGAACACTGAAGCTTTCTTT
TRBD1	TRBJ1-1	NA	TRBV9	CASSVEGAPNTEAFF	TGTGCCAGCAGCGTAGAGGGGGCTCCGAACACTGAAGCTTTCTTT
NA	TRBJ1-1	NA	TRBV7-8	CASSPGRNTEAFF	TGTGCCAGCAGCCCGGGACGGAACACTGAAGCTTTCTTT
TRBD1	TRBJ1-3	NA	TRBV19	CASSNPLTGGGNTIYF	TGTGCCAGTAGTAACCCCTTGACAGGGGGCGGCAACACCATATATTTT
TRBD2	TRBJ2-3	NA	TRBV5-1	CASSLGLAGGTADTQYF	TGCGCCAGCAGCTTGGGACTAGCGGGAGGTACGGCAGATACGCAGTATTTT
NA	TRBJ2-7	NA	TRBV4-1	CASSAADEQYF	TGCGCCAGCAGTGCAGCGGACGAGCAGTACTTC
NA	TRBJ1-1	NA	TRBV2	CASSAGLPGTEAFF	TGTGCCAGCAGTGCGGGACTCCCGGGCACTGAAGCTTTCTTT
NA	TRBJ2-1	NA	TRBV24-1	CATSDTGRAYNEQFF	TGTGCCACCAGTGATACAGGGAGGGCCTACAATGAGCAGTTCTTC
NA	TRBJ1-3	NA	TRBV28	CASSLSGRRNTIYF	TGTGCCAGCAGTTTAAGCGGACGGCGAAACACCATATATTTT
NA	TRBJ1-1	NA	TRBV29-1	CSVGIGAAEAFF	TGCAGCGTTGGCATTGGGGCAGCTGAAGCTTTCTTT
TRBD2	TRBJ2-1	NA	TRBV5-6	CASSSEGSSGKGFYNEQFF	TGTGCCAGCAGCTCCGAGGGGTCGAGCGGGAAGGGGTTCTACAATGAGCAGTTCTTC
TRBD2	TRBJ2-3	NA	TRBV6-2/TRBV6-3	CASSLPSGGVTDTQYF	TGTGCCAGCAGTCTTCCCTCGGGGGGGGTCACAGATACGCAGTATTTT
TRBD2	TRBJ2-5	NA	TRBV3-1/TRBV3-2	CASSQGLAGGQETQYF	TGTGCCAGCAGCCAAGGACTAGCGGGGGGGCAAGAGACCCAGTACTTC
NA	TRBJ1-5	NA	TRBV27	CASSPSQGRQPQHF	TGTGCCAGCAGTCCTTCACAGGGACGTCAGCCCCAGCATTTT
NA	TRBJ2-7	NA	TRBV29-1	CSVGAGTYEQYF	TGCAGCGTTGGGGCAGGGACCTACGAGCAGTACTTC
TRBD1	TRBJ1-4	NA	TRBV7-9	CASRQLDRAREKLFF	TGTGCCAGCAGACAACTAGACAGGGCTCGGGAAAAACTGTTTTTT
NA	TRBJ1-1	once	TRBV3-1/TRBV3-2	CASSLNQNEAFF	TGTGCCAGCAGCCTAAATCAAAATGAAGCTTTCTTT
NA	TRBJ2-7	NA	TRBV14	CASSHHQLGTYEQYF	TGTGCCAGCAGCCACCACCAACTTGGGACCTACGAGCAGTACTTC
TRBD1	TRBJ1-6	NA	TRBV5-4	CASSQIGTDNSPLHF	TGTGCCAGCAGCCAAATTGGGACAGACAATTCACCCCTCCACTTT
TRBD1	TRBJ1-1	NA	TRBV7-3	CASSLPTGKASEAFF	TGTGCCAGCAGCTTACCGACAGGGAAGGCATCTGAAGCTTTCTTT
TRBD1	TRBJ2-7	NA	TRBV6-5	CASMGQGTYEQYF	TGTGCCAGCATGGGACAGGGTACCTACGAGCAGTACTTC
NA	TRBJ1-6	NA	TRBV5-5	CASSLAGTPNSPLHF	TGTGCCAGCAGCTTGGCCGGGACACCTAATTCACCCCTCCACTTT
NA	TRBJ1-5	NA	TRBV27	CASSLVGNQPQHF	TGTGCCAGCAGTTTGGTGGGCAATCAGCCCCAGCATTTT
NA	TRBJ2-7	NA	TRBV7-9	CASSLTAGEQYF	TGTGCCAGCAGCTTAACAGCGGGCGAGCAGTACTTC
TRBD1	TRBJ1-5	NA	TRBV28	CASTLGTGGNQPQHF	TGTGCCAGCACCTTGGGGACAGGGGGCAATCAGCCCCAGCATTTT
TRBD2	TRBJ2-2	NA	TRBV4-3	CASSQEGPAGGWTGELFF	TGCGCCAGCAGCCAAGAGGGGCCAGCGGGGGGGTGGACCGGGGAGCTGTTTTTT
NA	TRBJ1-2	NA	TRBV27	CASSSQPGHRANYGYTF	TGTGCCAGCAGTTCCCAACCGGGACACAGAGCTAACTATGGCTACACCTTC
NA	TRBJ2-7	NA	TRBV19	CASSIVGGNYEQYF	TGTGCCAGTAGTATAGTAGGGGGTAACTACGAGCAGTACTTC